What follows are 4 T cell receptor beta chains derived from one specimen sequenced in a study of cytomegalovirus exposure and HLA in healthy donors. The assay was immunoSEQ multiplex PCR, and TCRdb's table has in-frame clones only and misses some. The sample includes some 170,000 clones, 80% to 90% of them seen just once. The material sequenced was PBMCs. These receptors were taken from a woman aged 25 to 39 in good health and CMV-seronegative.

This clone was detected only a few times. The chain is built from TRBV2 and TRBJ2-1; D is unresolved. From germline, CDR1 is SNHLY and CDR2 FYNNEI. The CDR3 runs to 12 residues. Trimming removed 6 bases from V and 8 bases from J, with 11 bases in between. CDR3 coding DNA: TGTGCCAGCAGGAAGACATTGGATGAGCAGTTCTTC. It translates to CASRKTLDEQFF.

This clone was detected once. The chain joins TRBV6-5 to TRBJ2-1; 9 bases match TRBD1. This CDR3 contains 15 residues. Trimming took 5 bases from V and 9 from J; bases not matched to a gene: 11. The germline gives CDR1 MNHEY, CDR2 SVGAGI. The CDR3 loop reads CASSNPRQGDFEQFF. The CDR3, as DNA: TGTGCCAGCAGTAACCCTCGACAGGGGGATTTTGAGCAGTTCTTC.

This clone was picked up one time. V gene TRBV27 combines with J gene TRBJ2-3; TRBD2 aligns across 9 bases. The CDR3 is 16 residues long. CDR1 MNHEY and CDR2 SMNVEV come from the germline V gene (reference sequence). V was pared by 8 bases and J by 4 bases, with 13 bases of the junction left unmatched. The CDR3 loop reads CASLSSGGVRADTQYF. DNA of the CDR3: TGTGCCAGCCTTAGTAGCGGGGGCGTAAGGGCAGATACGCAGTATTTT.

CDR3 sequence: CASSLGRKGKSSTDTQYF. The CDR3 DNA sequence: TGTGCCAGCAGCTTGGGACGCAAGGGGAAATCTAGCACAGATACGCAGTATTTT. This chain uses TRBV5-4 with TRBJ2-3; tentative D call: TRBD1 (5 bases). The CDR3 runs 18 residues. Looked up from germline, CDR1 is SGHNT and CDR2 is YYREEE (reference sequence). With 0 bases removed from V and 0 bases from J, the gap between germline ends came to 17 bases.